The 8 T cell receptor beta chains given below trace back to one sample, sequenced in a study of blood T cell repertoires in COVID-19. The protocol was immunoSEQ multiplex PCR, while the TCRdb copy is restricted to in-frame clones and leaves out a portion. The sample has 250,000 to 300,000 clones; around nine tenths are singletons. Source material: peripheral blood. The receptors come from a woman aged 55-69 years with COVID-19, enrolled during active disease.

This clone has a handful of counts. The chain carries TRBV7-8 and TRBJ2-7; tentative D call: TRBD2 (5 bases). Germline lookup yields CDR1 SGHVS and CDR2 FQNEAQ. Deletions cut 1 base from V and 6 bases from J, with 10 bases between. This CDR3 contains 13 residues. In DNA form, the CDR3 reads TGTGCCAGCAGCTTAGGTTCGGGGAGCGAGCAGTACTTC. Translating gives CASSLGSGSEQYF.

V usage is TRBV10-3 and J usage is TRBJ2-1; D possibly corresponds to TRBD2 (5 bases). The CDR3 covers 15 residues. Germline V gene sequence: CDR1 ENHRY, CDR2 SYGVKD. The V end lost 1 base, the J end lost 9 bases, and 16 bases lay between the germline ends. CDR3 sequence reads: CAISELAKNYGEQFF. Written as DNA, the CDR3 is TGTGCCATCAGTGAGTTAGCGAAAAACTATGGTGAGCAGTTCTTC.

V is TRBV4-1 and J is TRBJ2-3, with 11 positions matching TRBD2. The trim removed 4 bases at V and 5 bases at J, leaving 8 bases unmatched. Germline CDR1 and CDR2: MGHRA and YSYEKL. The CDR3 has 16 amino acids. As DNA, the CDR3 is TGCGCCAGCAGCCCGTATAGCGGGAGGGCCAGAGATACGCAGTATTTT. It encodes CASSPYSGRARDTQYF.

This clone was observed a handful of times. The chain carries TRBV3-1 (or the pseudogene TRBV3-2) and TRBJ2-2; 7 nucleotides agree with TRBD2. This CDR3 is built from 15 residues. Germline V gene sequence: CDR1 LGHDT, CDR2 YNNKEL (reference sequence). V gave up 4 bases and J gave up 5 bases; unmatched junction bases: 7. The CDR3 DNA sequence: TGTGCCAGCAGCCCATTAGCGGGTCGGACCGGGGAGCTGTTTTTT. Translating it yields CASSPLAGRTGELFF.

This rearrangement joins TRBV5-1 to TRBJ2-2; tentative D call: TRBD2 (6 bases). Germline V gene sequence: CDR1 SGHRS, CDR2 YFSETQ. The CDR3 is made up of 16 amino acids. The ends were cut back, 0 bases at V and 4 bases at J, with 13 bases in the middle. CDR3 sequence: CASSLVVGGGTGELFF. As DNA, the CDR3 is TGCGCCAGCAGCTTGGTTGTGGGAGGCGGCACCGGGGAGCTGTTTTTT.

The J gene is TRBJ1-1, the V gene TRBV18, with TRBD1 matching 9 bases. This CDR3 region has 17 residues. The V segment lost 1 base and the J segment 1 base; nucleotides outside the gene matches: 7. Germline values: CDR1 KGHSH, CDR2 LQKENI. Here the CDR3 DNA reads TGTGCCAGCTCACCACGCGGGACAGGGACACAGAACACTGAAGCTTTCTTT. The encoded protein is CASSPRGTGTQNTEAFF.

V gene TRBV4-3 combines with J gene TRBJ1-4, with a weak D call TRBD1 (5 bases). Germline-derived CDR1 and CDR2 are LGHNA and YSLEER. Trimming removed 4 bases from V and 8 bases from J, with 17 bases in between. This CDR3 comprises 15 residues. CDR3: CASSPKGGAGEKLFF. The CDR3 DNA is TGCGCCAGCAGCCCAAAAGGAGGGGCGGGGGAAAAACTGTTTTTT.

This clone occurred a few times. CDR3 nucleotide sequence: TGTGCCAGTAGTACCCAGGACAGGTCGAGCTCCTATAATTCACCCCTCCACTTT. It codes for CASSTQDRSSSYNSPLHF. The rearrangement links TRBV19 to TRBJ1-6, with TRBD1 matching over 7 bases. V lost 4 bases and J lost 0; bases outside the gene matches: 9. This CDR3 is built from 18 residues. Germline CDR1 reads LNHDA; CDR2 reads SQIVND (reference sequence).